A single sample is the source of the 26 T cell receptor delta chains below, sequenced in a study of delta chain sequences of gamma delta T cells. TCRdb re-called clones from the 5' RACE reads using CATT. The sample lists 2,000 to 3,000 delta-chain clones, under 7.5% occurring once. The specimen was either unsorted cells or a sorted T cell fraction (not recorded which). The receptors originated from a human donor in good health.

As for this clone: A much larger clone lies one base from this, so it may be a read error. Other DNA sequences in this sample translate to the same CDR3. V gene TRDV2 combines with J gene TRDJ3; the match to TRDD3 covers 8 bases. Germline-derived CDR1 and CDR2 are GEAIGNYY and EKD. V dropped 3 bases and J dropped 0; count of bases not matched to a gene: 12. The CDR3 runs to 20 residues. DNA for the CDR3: TGTGCCTGTGACGCCGTGGGGGATGACATCCTCTCCTGGGACACCCGACAGATGTTTTTC. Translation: CACDAVGDDILSWDTRQMFF.

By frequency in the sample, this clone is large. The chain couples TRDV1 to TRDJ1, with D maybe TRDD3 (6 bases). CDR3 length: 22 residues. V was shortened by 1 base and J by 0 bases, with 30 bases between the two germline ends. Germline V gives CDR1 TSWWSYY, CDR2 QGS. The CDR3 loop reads CALGEPGPYSLTGSGDTDKLIF. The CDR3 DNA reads TGTGCTCTTGGGGAACCAGGGCCCTACTCCCTTACTGGGAGCGGCGACACCGATAAACTCATCTTT.

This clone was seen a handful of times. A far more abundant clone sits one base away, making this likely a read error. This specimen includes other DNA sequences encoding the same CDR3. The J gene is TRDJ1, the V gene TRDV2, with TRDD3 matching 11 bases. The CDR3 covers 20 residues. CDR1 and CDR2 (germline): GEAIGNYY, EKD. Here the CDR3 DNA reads TGTGCCTGTGACACCCTCACCCAACTGGGGGATAGTGTGTACACCGATAAACTAATCTTT. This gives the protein CACDTLTQLGDSVYTDKLIF.

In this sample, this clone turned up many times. The CDR3 sequence is CACEKMGDTDDKLIF. DNA of the CDR3: TGTGCCTGTGAGAAAATGGGGGATACTGACGATAAACTCATCTTT. The chain links TRDV2 to TRDJ1; 10 bases line up with TRDD3. The CDR3 consists of 15 residues. The V gene end was trimmed by 4 bases and the J gene end by 4 bases; junction bases not matched to a gene: 8. In germline, CDR1 is GEAIGNYY, CDR2 EKD.

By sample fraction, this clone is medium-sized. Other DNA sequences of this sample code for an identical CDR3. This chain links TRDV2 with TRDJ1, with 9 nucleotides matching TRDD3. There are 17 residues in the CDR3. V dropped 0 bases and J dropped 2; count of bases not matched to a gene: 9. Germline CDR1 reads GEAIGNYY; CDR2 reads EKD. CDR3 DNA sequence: TGTGCCTGTGACACCGTAGGTACTGGGGGACCGACCGATAAACTCATCTTT. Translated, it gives CACDTVGTGGPTDKLIF.

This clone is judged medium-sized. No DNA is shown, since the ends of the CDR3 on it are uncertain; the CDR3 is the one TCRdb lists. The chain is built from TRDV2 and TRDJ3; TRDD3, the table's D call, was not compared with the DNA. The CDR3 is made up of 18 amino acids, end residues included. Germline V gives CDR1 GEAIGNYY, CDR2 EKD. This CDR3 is CACDTLSGSSWDTRQMFF.

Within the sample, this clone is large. The chain's CDR3 is CSVLGDCAFLRAQYWAPRAHELIF. The DNA of the CDR3 is TGTTCAGTCTTGGGGGATTGTGCCTTCCTACGGGCCCAGTACTGGGCTCCACGTGCCCATGAACTCATCTTT. The chain is built from TRDV1 and TRDJ1; TRDD2 might be the D (9 bases). The CDR3 is made up of 24 amino acids. Germline V gene lookup returns CDR1 TSWWSYY and CDR2 QGS.

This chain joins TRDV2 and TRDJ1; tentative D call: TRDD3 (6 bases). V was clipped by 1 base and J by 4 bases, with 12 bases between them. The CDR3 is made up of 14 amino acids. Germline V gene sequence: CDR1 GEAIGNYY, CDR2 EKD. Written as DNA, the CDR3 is TGTGCCTGTGACACACTGGGCGAACACGATAAACTCATCTTT. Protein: CACDTLGEHDKLIF.

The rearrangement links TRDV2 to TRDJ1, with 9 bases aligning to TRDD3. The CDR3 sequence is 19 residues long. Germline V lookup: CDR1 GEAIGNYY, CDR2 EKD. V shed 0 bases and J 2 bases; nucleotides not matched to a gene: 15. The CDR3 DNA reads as TGTGCCTGTGACACCGTTACTGGGGGACCTGGCTCGAGAACCGATAAACTCATCTTT. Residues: CACDTVTGGPGSRTDKLIF.

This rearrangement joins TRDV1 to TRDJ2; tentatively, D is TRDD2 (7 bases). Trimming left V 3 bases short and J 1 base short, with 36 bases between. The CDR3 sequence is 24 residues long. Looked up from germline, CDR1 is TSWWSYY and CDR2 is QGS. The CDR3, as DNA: TGTGCTCTTGGGGATCCCCTCCTTCCTGGCCCGATACGTCCGTCCCTATATTTGACAGCACAACTCTTCTTT. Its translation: CALGDPLLPGPIRPSLYLTAQLFF.

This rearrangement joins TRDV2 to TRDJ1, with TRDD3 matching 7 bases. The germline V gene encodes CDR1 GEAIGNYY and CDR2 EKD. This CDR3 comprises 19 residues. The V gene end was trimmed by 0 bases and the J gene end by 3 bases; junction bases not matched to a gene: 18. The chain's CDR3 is CACDTVLYSGGSHADKLIF. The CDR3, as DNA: TGTGCCTGTGACACCGTTCTTTACTCCGGGGGATCGCATGCCGATAAACTCATCTTT.

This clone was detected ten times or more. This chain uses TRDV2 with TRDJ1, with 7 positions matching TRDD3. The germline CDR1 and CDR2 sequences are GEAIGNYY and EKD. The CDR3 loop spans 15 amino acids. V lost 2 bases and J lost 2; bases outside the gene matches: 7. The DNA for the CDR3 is TGTGCCTGTGACAGGTTGGGGGACCCGACCGATAAACTCATCTTT. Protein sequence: CACDRLGDPTDKLIF.

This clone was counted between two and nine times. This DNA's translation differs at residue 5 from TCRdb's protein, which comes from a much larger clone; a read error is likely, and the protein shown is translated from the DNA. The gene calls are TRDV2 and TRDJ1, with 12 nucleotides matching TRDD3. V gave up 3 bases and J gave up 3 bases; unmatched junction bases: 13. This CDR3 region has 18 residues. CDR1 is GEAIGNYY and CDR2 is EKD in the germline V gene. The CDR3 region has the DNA TGTGCCTGTGACCCCCTCCTCACTGGGGGATACATGGCCGATAAACTCATCTTT. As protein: CACDPLLTGGYMADKLIF.

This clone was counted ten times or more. This CDR3 reads CACSKLGPSNGYTDKLIF. The CDR3 nucleotides are TGTGCCTGTTCGAAACTGGGCCCCTCTAATGGGTACACCGATAAACTCATCTTT. This sequence joins TRDV2 and TRDJ1, with a weak D call TRDD3 (6 bases). CDR1 and CDR2 (germline): GEAIGNYY, EKD. The V end was cut by 6 bases, the J end by 0 bases, with 25 bases between. The CDR3 is 18 amino acids.

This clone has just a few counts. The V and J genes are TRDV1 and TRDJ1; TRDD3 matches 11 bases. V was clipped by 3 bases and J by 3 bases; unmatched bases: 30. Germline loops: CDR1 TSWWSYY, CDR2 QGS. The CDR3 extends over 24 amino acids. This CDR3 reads CALGDNRKGVFLGGGYEVADKLIF. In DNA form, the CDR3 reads TGTGCTCTTGGGGACAACCGCAAGGGAGTCTTCCTAGGTGGGGGATACGAAGTCGCCGATAAACTCATCTTT.

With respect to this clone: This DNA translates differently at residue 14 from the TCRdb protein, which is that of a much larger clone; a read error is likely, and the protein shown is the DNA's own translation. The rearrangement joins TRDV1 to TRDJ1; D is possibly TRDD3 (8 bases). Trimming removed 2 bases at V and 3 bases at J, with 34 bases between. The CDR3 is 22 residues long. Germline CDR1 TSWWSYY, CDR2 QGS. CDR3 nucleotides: TGTGCTCTTGGGGAAAGACAGCCTTCCTTCGACTGGGGGGTACAGGGGCCCGATAAACTCATCTTT. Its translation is CALGERQPSFDWGVQGPDKLIF.

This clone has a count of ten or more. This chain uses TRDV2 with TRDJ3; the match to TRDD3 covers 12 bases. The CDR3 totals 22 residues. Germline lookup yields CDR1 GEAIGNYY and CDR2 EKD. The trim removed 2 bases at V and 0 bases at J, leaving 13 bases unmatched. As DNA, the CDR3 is TGTGCCTGTGACAACCCCGGACTGGGGGATACTCGAATCTCCTGGGACACCCGACAGATGTTTTTC. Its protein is CACDNPGLGDTRISWDTRQMFF.

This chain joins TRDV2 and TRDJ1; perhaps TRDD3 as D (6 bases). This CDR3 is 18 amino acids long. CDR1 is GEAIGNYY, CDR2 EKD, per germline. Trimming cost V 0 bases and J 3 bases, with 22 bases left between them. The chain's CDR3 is CACDTGSLGPTGPDKLIF. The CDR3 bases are TGTGCCTGTGACACCGGGTCACTGGGCCCTACTGGACCCGATAAACTCATCTTT.

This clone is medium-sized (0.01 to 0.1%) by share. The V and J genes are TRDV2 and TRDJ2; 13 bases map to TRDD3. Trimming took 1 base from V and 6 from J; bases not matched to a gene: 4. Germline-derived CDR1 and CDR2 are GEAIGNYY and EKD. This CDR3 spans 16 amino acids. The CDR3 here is CACDTLGDTGAAQLFF. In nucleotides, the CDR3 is TGTGCCTGTGACACACTGGGGGATACGGGGGCAGCACAACTCTTCTTT.

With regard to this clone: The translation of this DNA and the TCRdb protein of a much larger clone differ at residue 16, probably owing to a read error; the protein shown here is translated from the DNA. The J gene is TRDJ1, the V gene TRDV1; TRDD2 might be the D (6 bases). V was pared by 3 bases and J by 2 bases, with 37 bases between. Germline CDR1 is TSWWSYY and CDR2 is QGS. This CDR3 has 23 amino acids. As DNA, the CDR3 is TGTGCTCTTGGGGACACCCCCCCGATCCTACGCACTGGCCCAGCGTTTTATACCGATAAACTCATCTTT. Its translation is CALGDTPPILRTGPAFYTDKLIF.

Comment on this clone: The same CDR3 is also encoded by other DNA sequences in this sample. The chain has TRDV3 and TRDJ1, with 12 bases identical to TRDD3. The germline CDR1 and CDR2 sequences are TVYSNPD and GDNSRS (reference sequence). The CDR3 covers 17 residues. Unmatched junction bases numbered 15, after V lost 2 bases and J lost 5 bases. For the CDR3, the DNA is TGTGCCTTTCCCGAACTTCCTATACTGGGGGATACTGATAAACTCATCTTT. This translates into CAFPELPILGDTDKLIF.

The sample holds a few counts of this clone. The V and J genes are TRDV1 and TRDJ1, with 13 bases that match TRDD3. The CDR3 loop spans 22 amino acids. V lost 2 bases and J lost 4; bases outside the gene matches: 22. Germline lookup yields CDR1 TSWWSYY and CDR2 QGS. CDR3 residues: CALGESHPTGGYARSGGDKLIF. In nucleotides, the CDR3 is TGTGCTCTTGGGGAATCTCATCCTACTGGGGGATACGCAAGGAGTGGGGGCGATAAACTCATCTTT.

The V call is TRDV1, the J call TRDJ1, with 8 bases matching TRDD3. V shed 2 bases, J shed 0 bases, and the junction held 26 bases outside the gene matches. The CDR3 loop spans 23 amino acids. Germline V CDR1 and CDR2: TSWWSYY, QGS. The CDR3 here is CALGESGGIRAVSVRHHTDKLIF. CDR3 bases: TGTGCTCTTGGGGAATCGGGTGGGATACGCGCGGTTTCCGTTAGGCACCACACCGATAAACTCATCTTT.

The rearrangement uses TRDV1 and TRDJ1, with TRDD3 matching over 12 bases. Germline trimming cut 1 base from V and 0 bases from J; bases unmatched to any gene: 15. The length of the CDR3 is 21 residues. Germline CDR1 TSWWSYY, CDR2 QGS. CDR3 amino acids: CALGEPPMFLLGDTDTDKLIF. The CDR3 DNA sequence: TGTGCTCTTGGGGAACCCCCAATGTTCCTACTGGGGGATACAGACACCGATAAACTCATCTTT.

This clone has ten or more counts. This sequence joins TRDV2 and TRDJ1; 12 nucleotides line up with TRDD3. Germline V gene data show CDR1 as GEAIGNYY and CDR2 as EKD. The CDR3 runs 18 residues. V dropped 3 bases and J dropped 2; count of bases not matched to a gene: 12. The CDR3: CACDRLRLGDTGTDKLIF. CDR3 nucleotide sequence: TGTGCCTGTGACCGTCTGAGGCTGGGGGATACGGGTACCGATAAACTCATCTTT.

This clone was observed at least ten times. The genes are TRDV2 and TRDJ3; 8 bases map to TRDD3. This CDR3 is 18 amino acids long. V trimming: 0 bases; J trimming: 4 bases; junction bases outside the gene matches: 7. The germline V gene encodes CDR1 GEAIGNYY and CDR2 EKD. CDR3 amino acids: CACDTLGDFGWDTRQMFF. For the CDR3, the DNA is TGTGCCTGTGACACCTTGGGGGATTTCGGTTGGGACACCCGACAGATGTTTTTC.